This passage covers 21 T cell receptor beta chains from one sample sequenced in a study of graft-versus-host responses after intestinal transplantation. This table comes from immunoSEQ multiplex PCR, and its TCRdb copy is limited to in-frame clones, with some not included. The data contain about 90,000 clones, 75% to 90% of them singletons. The antigens these receptors bind are not known. Material: unstimulated CD8+ T cells sorted from spleen or lymph node cells, obtained before intestinal transplant. The receptors were gathered from a human donor who received an intestinal transplant.

V and J are TRBV4-1 and TRBJ2-2; D is ambiguous. The CDR3 has 12 residues. Trimming took 1 base from V and 8 from J, leaving 5 bases between them. In germline, CDR1 is MGHRA, CDR2 YSYEKL. CDR3: CASSQGWGELFF. As DNA, the CDR3 is TGCGCCAGCAGCCAAGGCTGGGGGGAGCTGTTTTTT.

This clone has just one count. The rearrangement uses TRBV27 and TRBJ2-7; D unclear. The germline V gene has CDR1 MNHEY and CDR2 SMNVEV (reference sequence). This CDR3 has 17 amino acids. V lost 5 bases and J 4 bases, leaving 24 bases between the germline ends. This chain's CDR3 is CASSPLDGAEPRYEQYF. DNA for the CDR3: TGTGCCAGCAGTCCCCTGGACGGCGCAGAGCCCCGATACGAGCAGTACTTC.

Only a few counts were recorded for this clone. The chain has TRBV6-4 and TRBJ2-3; a possible D gene is TRBD1 (5 bases). There are 13 residues in the CDR3. In germline, CDR1 is MRHNA, CDR2 SNTAGT. V lost 3 bases to trimming and J lost 4 bases, with 8 bases between them. CDR3 nucleotide sequence: TGTGCCAGCAGTGAATCAGGGTCAGATACGCAGTATTTT. This gives the protein CASSESGSDTQYF.

The genes are TRBV11-2 and TRBJ2-4; D remains unclear. V was clipped by 1 base and J by 7 bases, with 14 bases between them. This CDR3 contains 15 residues. Germline loops: CDR1 SGHAT, CDR2 FQNNGV. This chain's CDR3 is CASSLGAATRNIQYF. CDR3 DNA sequence: TGTGCCAGCAGCTTAGGCGCGGCGACCCGGAACATTCAGTACTTC.

The chain links TRBV20-1 to TRBJ2-5; D remains ambiguous. V lost 6 bases, J lost 3 bases, and 5 bases lay in between. The germline CDR1 and CDR2 sequences are DFQATT and SNEGSKA (reference sequence). The CDR3 spans 10 residues. CDR3 in amino acids: CSAWEETQYF. CDR3 DNA: TGCAGTGCCTGGGAAGAGACCCAGTACTTC.

The chain couples TRBV4-1 to TRBJ2-1; D possibly corresponds to TRBD2 (5 bases). CDR1 is MGHRA, CDR2 YSYEKL, per germline. CDR3 size: 13 residues. V lost 2 bases and J lost 5, with 7 bases in between. The CDR3 DNA follows: TGCGCCAGCAGCCAACCGGGGAACAATGAGCAGTTCTTC. Translating gives CASSQPGNNEQFF.

This clone was found a few times. The chain employs TRBV30 and TRBJ2-7; D is unresolved. V lost 3 bases to trimming and J lost 5 bases, with 11 bases between them. The CDR3 totals 12 residues. CDR1 is GTSNPN, CDR2 SVGIG, per germline (reference sequence). The chain's CDR3 is CAWSTGNNEQYF. The DNA for the CDR3 is TGTGCCTGGAGCACTGGAAATAACGAGCAGTACTTC.

V is TRBV5-1 and J is TRBJ2-7, with 8 bases aligning to TRBD1. V gave up 1 base and J gave up 0 bases; unmatched junction bases: 6. Germline loops: CDR1 SGHRS, CDR2 YFSETQ. The CDR3 extends over 16 amino acids. For the CDR3, the DNA is TGCGCCAGCAGCTTGCGGGGCGACAGGGGCTCCTACGAGCAGTACTTC. Translation gives CASSLRGDRGSYEQYF.

This rearrangement joins TRBV11-1 to TRBJ2-2; possibly TRBD1 for D (5 bases). The CDR3 runs 15 residues. Germline CDR1 and CDR2: SGHAT and FQDESV (reference sequence). The V end lost 0 bases, the J end lost 6 bases, and 11 bases lay between the germline ends. As DNA, the CDR3 is TGTGCCAGCAGCTTAGCTTTCAGGGCTGCCGGGGAGCTGTTTTTT. Protein: CASSLAFRAAGELFF. The variable domain in full, with the rest retrieved from reference TRBV11-1 and TRBJ2-2, is EAEVAQSPRYKITEKSQAVAFWCDPISGHATLYWYRQILGQGPELLVQFQDESVVDDSQLPKDRFSAERLKGVDSTLKIQPAELGDSAMYLCASSLAFRAAGELFFGEGSRLTVL.

The J gene is TRBJ1-4, the V gene TRBV29-1; 8 bases fit TRBD1. The V segment lost 5 bases and the J segment 7 bases; nucleotides outside the gene matches: 9. The length of the CDR3 is 14 residues. Germline V lookup: CDR1 SQVTM, CDR2 ANQGSEA. Here the CDR3 DNA reads TGCAGCGTTTTTAGGACAGGGCGGGGTGAAAAACTGTTTTTT. It encodes CSVFRTGRGEKLFF.

The V call is TRBV5-4, the J call TRBJ2-7; D may be TRBD1 (5 bases). Trimming left V 0 bases short and J 5 bases short, with 15 bases between. The CDR3 runs to 15 residues. Germline V CDR1 and CDR2: SGHNT, YYREEE (reference sequence). The CDR3 here is CASSLEVQGEDEQYF. The CDR3 DNA sequence: TGTGCCAGCAGCTTGGAGGTGCAGGGCGAGGACGAGCAGTACTTC.

The chain has TRBV11-2 and TRBJ2-5, with 11 bases aligning to TRBD2. CDR1 SGHAT and CDR2 FQNNGV come from the germline V gene. V trimming: 4 bases; J trimming: 5 bases; junction bases outside the gene matches: 12. The CDR3 covers 17 residues. CDR3 nucleotides: TGTGCCAGCAGCTATGGGGCGACTAGCGGGAATGGTGAGACCCAGTACTTC. It specifies CASSYGATSGNGETQYF.

CDR3 sequence: CASSPPDRDWDETQYF. The CDR3 DNA follows: TGTGCCAGCAGCCCTCCCGACCGGGATTGGGATGAGACCCAGTACTTC. The chain employs TRBV5-4 and TRBJ2-5, with TRBD2 as a possible D gene (5 bases). From germline, CDR1 is SGHNT and CDR2 YYREEE (reference sequence). The CDR3 is 16 amino acids. The ends were cut back, 4 bases at V and 5 bases at J, with 21 bases in the middle.

V usage is TRBV6-5 and J usage is TRBJ1-1, with 7 bases identical to TRBD1. CDR1 and CDR2 from the germline V gene are MNHEY and SVGAGI. The CDR3 sequence is 12 residues long. V lost 8 bases, J lost 0 bases, and 0 bases stayed unmatched. CDR3 coding DNA: TGTGCCAGCGGACAGGTGAACACTGAAGCTTTCTTT. Amino acids: CASGQVNTEAFF.

The rearrangement uses TRBV13 and TRBJ2-7; D is uncertain. Germline CDR1 is PRHDT and CDR2 is FYEKMQ (reference sequence). The CDR3 sequence is 13 residues long. V was pared by 3 bases and J by 5 bases, with 11 bases between. CDR3 amino acids: CASSLGRPDEQYF. CDR3 coding DNA: TGTGCCAGCAGCTTGGGCAGGCCAGACGAGCAGTACTTC.

The CDR3 spells CASSESDRETEKLFF. The CDR3, as DNA: TGTGCCAGCAGTGAATCAGACAGAGAAACTGAAAAACTGTTTTTT. The chain has TRBV6-1 and TRBJ1-4, with D possibly being TRBD1 (5 bases). V gave up 2 bases and J gave up 7 bases, with 14 bases separating them. The CDR3 length is 15 residues. Germline-derived CDR1 and CDR2 are MNHNS and SASEGT.

V and J are TRBV5-6 and TRBJ2-7; D perhaps matches TRBD1 (6 bases). This CDR3 region has 14 residues. CDR1 and CDR2 (germline): SGHDT, YYEEEE. With 2 bases removed from V and 4 bases from J, the gap between germline ends came to 13 bases. CDR3 nucleotides: TGTGCCAGCAGCTTAGGGACATCTTATTACGAGCAGTACTTC. Translated, it gives CASSLGTSYYEQYF.

The J gene is TRBJ2-7, the V gene TRBV5-8; the match to TRBD2 covers 8 bases. Trimming at V came to 1 base and at J to 4 bases, leaving 1 base not matched to a gene. Germline V gene lookup returns CDR1 SGHTS and CDR2 YDEGEE. This CDR3 contains 13 residues. CDR3 protein: CASSLTSGYEQYF. The DNA of the CDR3 is TGTGCCAGCAGCTTGACTAGCGGATACGAGCAGTACTTC.

The V gene is TRBV14, the J gene TRBJ2-7; 10 bases line up with TRBD1. The CDR3 is 14 amino acids. Germline CDR1 and CDR2: SGHDN and FVKESK. Trimming removed 4 bases from V and 3 bases from J; junction bases left unmatched: 3. For the CDR3, the DNA is TGTGCCAGCAGCCCGGACAGGGGGGTCTACGAGCAGTACTTC. Translation: CASSPDRGVYEQYF.

The V gene is TRBV11-1, the J gene TRBJ2-1; D might be TRBD1 or TRBD2, each matching 5 bases. Germline values: CDR1 SGHAT, CDR2 FQDESV (reference sequence). The ends were cut back, 2 bases at V and 5 bases at J, with 22 bases in the middle. There are 18 residues in the CDR3. The CDR3 region is CASSLTSNPGMGDNEQFF. The CDR3 bases are TGTGCCAGCAGCTTAACCTCGAACCCAGGGATGGGGGACAATGAGCAGTTCTTC.

This rearrangement joins TRBV5-1 to TRBJ1-2; possible D gene TRBD1, 5 bases. Trimming removed 0 bases from V and 4 bases from J, with 16 bases in between. Germline CDR1 SGHRS, CDR2 YFSETQ. The CDR3 has 16 amino acids. CDR3 loop: CASSLEGGEFSYGYTF. As DNA, the CDR3 is TGCGCCAGCAGCTTGGAGGGAGGGGAATTTAGCTATGGCTACACCTTC.